This entry lists 25 T cell receptor beta chains sequenced from one sample in a study of T cells after posttransplantation cyclophosphamide. Controls had myeloablative marrow grafts with methotrexate and calcineurin inhibitor, sampled at 1 year. The table came from immunoSEQ multiplex PCR; TCRdb's copy has only in-frame clones and leaves some out. The table has some 4,300 clones, 73% seen once; the top ten hold approximately 50%. The source was PBMCs, collected roughly 320 days after allogeneic stem cell transplant with calcineurin inhibitor and methotrexate. Source of these receptors: a female patient in her forties or fifties who received an allogeneic stem cell transplant from an unrelated donor, was CMV-positive, and had acute and chronic GVHD. Some T cells may arise from the graft donor.

The rearrangement links TRBV30 to TRBJ1-1, with D tentatively TRBD1 (5 bases). This CDR3 has 16 residues. Trimming took 2 bases from V and 3 from J, leaving 19 bases between them. Germline V gene lookup returns CDR1 GTSNPN and CDR2 SVGIG (reference sequence). In DNA, the CDR3 is TGTGCCTGGAGTAGTTTCGGGACTCTTTCGCACACTGAAGCTTTCTTT. It is translated as CAWSSFGTLSHTEAFF.

The genes are TRBV18 and TRBJ2-7; the match to TRBD2 covers 11 bases. The V and J ends lost 0 bases and 3 bases, in that order; junction bases with no gene match: 4. CDR3 length: 16 amino acids. Looked up from germline, CDR1 is KGHSH and CDR2 is LQKENI. The chain's CDR3 is CASSPPLGTSGYEQYF. Here the CDR3 DNA reads TGTGCCAGCTCACCACCACTTGGGACTAGCGGCTACGAGCAGTACTTC. The whole variable domain, remainder taken from reference TRBV18 and TRBJ2-7, is NAGVMQNPRHLVRRRGQEARLRCSPMKGHSHVYWYRQLPEEGLKFMVYLQKENIIDESGMPKERFSAEFPKEGPSILRIQQVVRGDSAAYFCASSPPLGTSGYEQYFGPGTRLTVT.

The chain links TRBV7-2 to TRBJ2-5, with 11 bases matching TRBD2. Germline CDR1 and CDR2: SGHTA and FQGNSA. Trimming took 5 bases from V and 11 from J; bases not matched to a gene: 13. The CDR3 sequence is 15 residues long. The CDR3 loop is CASSAGTSGSGQQYF. In DNA, the CDR3 is TGTGCCAGCAGCGCCGGGACTAGCGGTTCCGGACAGCAGTACTTC. Filled out from reference TRBV7-2 and TRBJ2-5, the complete variable domain reads GAGVSQSPSNKVTEKGKDVELRCDPISGHTALYWYRQSLGQGLEFLIYFQGNSAPDKSGLPSDRFSAERTGGSVSTLTIQRTQQEDSAVYLCASSAGTSGSGQQYFGPGTRLLVL.

This chain links TRBV30 with TRBJ2-2; 7 bases fit TRBD2. J gave up 2 bases and V 3 bases, and 3 bases lay outside the gene matches. Germline CDR1 GTSNPN, CDR2 SVGIG (reference sequence). CDR3 size: 14 residues. This chain's CDR3 is CAWRRGLNTGELFF. CDR3 DNA sequence: TGTGCCTGGAGGCGGGGGTTAAACACCGGGGAGCTGTTTTTT.

This clone was counted only a few times. This chain connects TRBV5-6 to TRBJ1-3, with D tentatively TRBD1 (5 bases). The CDR3 loop spans 13 amino acids. CDR1 and CDR2 (germline): SGHDT, YYEEEE. Deletions cut 0 bases from V and 5 bases from J, with 6 bases between. CDR3 region: CASSLDRRNTIYF. The CDR3 DNA is TGTGCCAGCAGCTTGGACAGGAGAAACACCATATATTTT.

This clone was seen more than once but under ten times. This chain uses TRBV2 with TRBJ1-6, with 7 bases matching TRBD1. V lost 10 bases to trimming and J lost 7 bases; unmatched junction nucleotides: 10. The CDR3 loop spans 14 amino acids. CDR1 and CDR2 from the germline V gene are SNHLY and FYNNEI. As DNA, the CDR3 is TGTGCCACAACTTCGACAGGGTGGAATTCACCCCTCCACTTT. Amino acids: CATTSTGWNSPLHF.

This rearrangement joins TRBV11-3 to TRBJ1-1, with 7 bases matching TRBD1. The V gene end was trimmed by 5 bases and the J gene end by 4 bases; junction bases not matched to a gene: 7. The CDR3 runs 14 residues. Germline CDR1 reads SGHNT; CDR2 reads YENEEA. The CDR3 DNA reads TGTGCCAGCAGCCGACAGGGCCCCACCACTGAAGCTTTCTTT. This encodes CASSRQGPTTEAFF.

Concerning this clone itself: The CDR3 does not end in the conserved phenylalanine or tryptophan, so this is likely a read error. This CDR3 reads CASRPQTGKNAEAFL. In DNA, the CDR3 is TGTGCCAGCAGACCGCAGACAGGGAAAAACGCTGAAGCTTTCCTT. The V gene is TRBV5-4, the J gene TRBJ1-1, with 7 nucleotides matching TRBD1. V trimming: 5 bases; J trimming: 6 bases; junction bases outside the gene matches: 13. CDR1 and CDR2 from the germline V gene are SGHNT and YYREEE (reference sequence). This CDR3 contains 15 residues.

V usage is TRBV6-5 and J usage is TRBJ1-1; TRBD1 matches 9 bases. V lost 7 bases to trimming and J lost 4 bases; unmatched junction nucleotides: 4. Per germline, CDR1 MNHEY and CDR2 SVGAGI. The CDR3 has 13 amino acids. CDR3 in DNA: TGTGCCAGCACCCAACAGGGGGCCACTGAAGCTTTCTTT. Translated, it gives CASTQQGATEAFF.

This clone showed up just a few times. The V call is TRBV7-3, the J call TRBJ2-3; D not resolved. The CDR3 covers 15 residues. Germline values: CDR1 SGHTA, CDR2 FQGTGA. The V gene lost 6 bases and the J gene lost 0 bases, with 13 bases spanning the gap. The CDR3 reads CASSSGITSTDTQYF. The CDR3 coding sequence is TGTGCCAGCAGTTCCGGTATTACTAGCACAGATACGCAGTATTTT. The complete variable domain, with remaining parts taken from reference TRBV7-3 and TRBJ2-3, reads GAGVSQTPSNKVTEKGKYVELRCDPISGHTALYWYRQSLGQGPEFLIYFQGTGAADDSGLPNDRFFAVRPEGSVSTLKIQRTERGDSAVYLCASSSGITSTDTQYFGPGTRLTVL.

In this sample, this clone is medium-sized. The chain carries TRBV7-9 and TRBJ2-5, with 9 bases identical to TRBD1. The J segment lost 1 base and the V segment lost 5 bases, leaving 11 bases of the junction unmatched. The CDR3 is 17 residues long. Germline CDR1 and CDR2: SEHNR and FQNEAQ (reference sequence). The chain's CDR3 is CASSPPWSGQGQETQYF. The DNA for the CDR3 is TGTGCCAGCAGCCCACCCTGGTCGGGACAGGGCCAAGAGACCCAGTACTTC. The full variable domain, its missing parts supplied by reference TRBV7-9 and TRBJ2-5, is DTGVSQNPRHKITKRGQNVTFRCDPISEHNRLYWYRQTLGQGPEFLTYFQNEAQLEKSRLLSDRFSAERPKGSFSTLEIQRTEQGDSAMYLCASSPPWSGQGQETQYFGPGTRLLVL.

The chain links TRBV6-5 to TRBJ2-2; 8 nucleotides align to TRBD2. The germline V gene encodes CDR1 MNHEY and CDR2 SVGAGI. V shed 4 bases and J 4 bases; nucleotides not matched to a gene: 8. The length of the CDR3 is 16 residues. CDR3 sequence (DNA): TGTGCCAGCAGTTCCTTCGGACTAGCTGCCACCGGGGAGCTGTTTTTT. This translates into CASSSFGLAATGELFF.

This chain links TRBV19 with TRBJ1-5; 7 bases are shared with TRBD1. With V trimmed by 5 bases and J by 6 bases, 10 bases remained unmatched. From germline, CDR1 is LNHDA and CDR2 SQIVND (reference sequence). The CDR3 contains 15 residues. The CDR3 loop is CASSSPDRSFQPQHF. The CDR3 DNA sequence: TGTGCCAGTAGTTCCCCGGACAGGAGCTTTCAGCCCCAGCATTTT.

The J gene is TRBJ1-2, the V gene TRBV6-1; TRBD1 matches 12 bases. The CDR3 covers 15 residues. V lost 7 bases, J lost 9 bases, and 12 bases stayed unmatched. Germline CDR1 MNHNS, CDR2 SASEGT. CDR3 loop: CASIPSGTGGGSYTF. The CDR3 coding sequence is TGTGCCAGCATTCCATCCGGGACAGGGGGCGGAAGCTACACCTTC.

The rearrangement uses TRBV6-1 and TRBJ1-1, with TRBD1 identical over 7 bases. J lost 6 bases, V lost 6 bases, and 7 bases had no gene match. The CDR3 runs to 13 residues. Germline lookup yields CDR1 MNHNS and CDR2 SASEGT. CDR3 bases: TGTGCCAGCAGAGGGGGCGCTGACCCTGAAGCTTTCTTT. This codes for CASRGGADPEAFF.

This chain links TRBV28 with TRBJ1-4; 9 bases are shared with TRBD1. Germline V gene lookup returns CDR1 MDHEN and CDR2 SYDVKM. The CDR3 length is 14 residues. The ends lost 6 bases at V and 8 bases at J; junction bases unmatched: 7. Written as DNA, the CDR3 is TGTGCCAGCAGACTTACAGGGGGCAGGGAAAAACTGTTTTTT. Translation gives CASRLTGGREKLFF.

The chain joins TRBV6-5 to TRBJ1-5, with a tentative D call TRBD1 (5 bases). V shed 1 base and J shed 10 bases, with 20 bases lying between them. The CDR3 contains 16 residues. Per the germline V gene, CDR1 is MNHEY and CDR2 is SVGAGI. The CDR3 spells CASSYCLEIRAQPQHF. The CDR3 bases are TGTGCCAGCAGTTACTGCCTGGAGATCAGGGCTCAACCCCAGCATTTT.

V gene TRBV2 combines with J gene TRBJ1-6, with D hard to call. The V end was cut by 9 bases, the J end by 10 bases, with 10 bases between. Germline CDR1 reads SNHLY; CDR2 reads FYNNEI. The CDR3 is 11 residues long. This CDR3 is CASTYSSPLHF. The CDR3 DNA follows: TGTGCCAGTACTTATAGCTCACCCCTCCACTTT.

V and J are TRBV27 and TRBJ1-6, with D tentatively TRBD1 (5 bases). CDR3 length equals 15 residues. The V and J ends lost 8 bases and 5 bases respectively, with 16 bases between them. The germline V gene has CDR1 MNHEY and CDR2 SMNVEV (reference sequence). CDR3 in DNA: TGTGCCAGCGGGGGGTTTTGGCGGAATAATTCACCCCTCCACTTT. Protein sequence: CASGGFWRNNSPLHF.

This clone is termed medium-sized. The V gene is TRBV19, the J gene TRBJ1-1, with TRBD1 matching over 7 bases. The ends lost 0 bases at V and 6 bases at J; junction bases unmatched: 7. CDR1 LNHDA and CDR2 SQIVND come from the germline V gene (reference sequence). The CDR3 runs to 15 residues. Here the CDR3 reads CASSIDGRGFAEAFF. The CDR3, as DNA: TGTGCCAGTAGTATAGATGGCAGGGGGTTCGCTGAAGCTTTCTTT.

J is TRBJ1-1 and V is TRBV6-5; tentatively, D is TRBD1 (6 bases). V was pared by 6 bases and J by 0 bases, with 14 bases between. There are 15 residues in the CDR3. Germline lookup yields CDR1 MNHEY and CDR2 SVGAGI. The CDR3 here is CASRPRGYMNTEAFF. CDR3 in DNA: TGTGCCAGCAGGCCTAGGGGGTACATGAACACTGAAGCTTTCTTT.

The V and J genes are TRBV7-9 and TRBJ2-4, with D perhaps TRBD1 (6 bases). This CDR3 has 18 amino acids. Germline CDR1 and CDR2: SEHNR and FQNEAQ (reference sequence). Trimming took off 5 bases at V and 3 bases at J, with 23 bases between the two ends. The CDR3 sequence is CASSPNPHGVGGKNIQYF. The CDR3, as DNA: TGTGCCAGCAGCCCGAACCCACACGGGGTAGGGGGCAAAAACATTCAGTACTTC.

The chain combines TRBV5-1 with TRBJ2-3; 10 bases line up with TRBD2. The CDR3 extends over 17 amino acids. CDR1 SGHRS and CDR2 YFSETQ come from the germline V gene. V lost 3 bases to trimming and J lost 2 bases; unmatched junction nucleotides: 9. CDR3 nucleotides: TGCGCCAGCAGCTCAATTAGCGGGGGGATCTACACAGATACGCAGTATTTT. It translates to CASSSISGGIYTDTQYF.

This clone was counted only a few times. The chain is built from TRBV5-1 and TRBJ2-5; the match to TRBD2 covers 9 bases. In germline, CDR1 is SGHRS, CDR2 YFSETQ. Unmatched junction bases numbered 11, after V lost 0 bases and J lost 5 bases. The CDR3 runs to 17 residues. CDR3 in DNA: TGCGCCAGCAGCTTGGAACCTAGCGGGGTCAGCCTGGAGACCCAGTACTTC. It codes for CASSLEPSGVSLETQYF. The full variable domain, rest sourced from reference TRBV5-1 and TRBJ2-5, is KAGVTQTPRYLIKTRGQQVTLSCSPISGHRSVSWYQQTPGQGLQFLFEYFSETQRNKGNFPGRFSGRQFSNSRSEMNVSTLELGDSALYLCASSLEPSGVSLETQYFGPGTRLLVL.

The CDR3 bases are TGCGCCAGCAGTGAGTTACTCACCAAGACTAGCGGGCGCACCTACAATGAGCAGTTCTTC. Translation gives CASSELLTKTSGRTYNEQFF. The V gene is TRBV10-2, the J gene TRBJ2-1; 10 bases are a match to TRBD2. The V segment lost 1 base and the J segment 2 bases; nucleotides outside the gene matches: 14. This CDR3 is 20 amino acids long. CDR1 and CDR2 from the germline V gene are WSHSY and SAAADI.